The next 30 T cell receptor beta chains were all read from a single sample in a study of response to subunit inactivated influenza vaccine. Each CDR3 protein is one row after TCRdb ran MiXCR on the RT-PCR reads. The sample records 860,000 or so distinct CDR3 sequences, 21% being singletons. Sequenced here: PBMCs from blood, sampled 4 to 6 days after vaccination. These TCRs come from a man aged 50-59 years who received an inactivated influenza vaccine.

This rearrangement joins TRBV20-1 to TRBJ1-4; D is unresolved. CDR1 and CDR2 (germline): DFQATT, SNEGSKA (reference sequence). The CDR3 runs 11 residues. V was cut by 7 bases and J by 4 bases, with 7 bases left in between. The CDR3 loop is CSVGRNEKLFF. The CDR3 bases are TGCAGTGTAGGGCGTAATGAAAAACTGTTTTTT.

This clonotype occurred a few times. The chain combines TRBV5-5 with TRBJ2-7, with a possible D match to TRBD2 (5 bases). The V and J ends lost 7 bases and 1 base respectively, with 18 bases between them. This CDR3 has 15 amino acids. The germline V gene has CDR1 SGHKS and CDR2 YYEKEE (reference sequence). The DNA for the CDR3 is TGTGCCAGCGCTCCGGAGGCGACTTTTTCCTACGAGCAGTACTTC. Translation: CASAPEATFSYEQYF.

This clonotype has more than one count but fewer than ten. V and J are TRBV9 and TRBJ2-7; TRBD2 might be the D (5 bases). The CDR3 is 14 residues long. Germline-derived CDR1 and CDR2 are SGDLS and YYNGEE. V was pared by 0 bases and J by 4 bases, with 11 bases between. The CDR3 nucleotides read TGTGCCAGCAGCGTAGATGGGAGTTTATACGAGCAGTACTTC. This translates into CASSVDGSLYEQYF.

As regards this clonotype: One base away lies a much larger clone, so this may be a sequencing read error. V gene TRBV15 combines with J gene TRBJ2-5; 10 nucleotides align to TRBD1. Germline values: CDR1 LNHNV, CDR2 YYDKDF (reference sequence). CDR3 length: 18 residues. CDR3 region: CAASAGQGVFQFQETQYF. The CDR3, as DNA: TGTGCCGCCAGCGCAGGACAGGGGGTTTTCCAGTTTCAAGAGACCCAGTACTTC.

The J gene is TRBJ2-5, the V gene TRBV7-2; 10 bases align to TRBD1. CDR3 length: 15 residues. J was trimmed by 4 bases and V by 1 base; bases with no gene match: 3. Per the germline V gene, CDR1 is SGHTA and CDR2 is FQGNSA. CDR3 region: CASSLVGQGTETQYF. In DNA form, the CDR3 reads TGTGCCAGCAGCTTAGTGGGACAGGGGACAGAGACCCAGTACTTC.

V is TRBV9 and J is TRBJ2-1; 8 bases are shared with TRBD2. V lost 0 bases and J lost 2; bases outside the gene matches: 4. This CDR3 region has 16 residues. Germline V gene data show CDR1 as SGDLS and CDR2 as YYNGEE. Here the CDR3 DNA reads TGTGCCAGCAGCGTAGAAGGTAGCGGGGCCTACAATGAGCAGTTCTTC. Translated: CASSVEGSGAYNEQFF. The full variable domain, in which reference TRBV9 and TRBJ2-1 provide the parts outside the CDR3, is DSGVTQTPKHLITATGQRVTLRCSPRSGDLSVYWYQQSLDQGLQFLIQYYNGEERAKGNILERFSAQQFPDLHSELNLSSLELGDSALYFCASSVEGSGAYNEQFFGPGTRLTVL.

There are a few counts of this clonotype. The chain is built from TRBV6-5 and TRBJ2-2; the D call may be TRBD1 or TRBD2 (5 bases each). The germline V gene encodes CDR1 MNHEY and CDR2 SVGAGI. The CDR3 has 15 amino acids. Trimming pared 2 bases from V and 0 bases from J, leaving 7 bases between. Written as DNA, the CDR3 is TGTGCCAGCAGTTACACGGGACCGAACACCGGGGAGCTGTTTTTT. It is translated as CASSYTGPNTGELFF.

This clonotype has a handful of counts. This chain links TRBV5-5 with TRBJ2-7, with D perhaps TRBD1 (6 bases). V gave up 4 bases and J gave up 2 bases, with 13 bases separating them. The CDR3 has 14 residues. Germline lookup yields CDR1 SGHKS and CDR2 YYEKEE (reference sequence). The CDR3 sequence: CASSTGQYTYEQYF. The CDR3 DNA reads TGTGCCAGCAGCACCGGACAGTACACCTACGAGCAGTACTTC.

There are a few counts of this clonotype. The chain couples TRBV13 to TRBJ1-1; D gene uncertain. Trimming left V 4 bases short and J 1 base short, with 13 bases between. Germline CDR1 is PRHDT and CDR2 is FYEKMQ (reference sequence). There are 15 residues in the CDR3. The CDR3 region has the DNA TGTGCCAGCAGCTCGCCGTCGAACAGGAACACTGAAGCTTTCTTT. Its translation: CASSSPSNRNTEAFF.

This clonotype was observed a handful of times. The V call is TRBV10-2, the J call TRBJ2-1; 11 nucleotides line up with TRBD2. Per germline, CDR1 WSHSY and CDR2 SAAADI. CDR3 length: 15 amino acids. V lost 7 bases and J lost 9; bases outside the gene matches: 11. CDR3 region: CASKRLSGGAFEQFF. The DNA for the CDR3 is TGCGCCAGCAAACGGCTTAGCGGGGGGGCCTTTGAGCAGTTCTTC.

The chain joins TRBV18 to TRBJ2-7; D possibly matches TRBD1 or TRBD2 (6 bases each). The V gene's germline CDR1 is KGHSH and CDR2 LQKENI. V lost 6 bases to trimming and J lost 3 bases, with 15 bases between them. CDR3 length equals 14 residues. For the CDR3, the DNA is TGTGCCAGCTCTCCCGTCGGGGGCTACTACGAGCAGTACTTC. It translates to CASSPVGGYYEQYF.

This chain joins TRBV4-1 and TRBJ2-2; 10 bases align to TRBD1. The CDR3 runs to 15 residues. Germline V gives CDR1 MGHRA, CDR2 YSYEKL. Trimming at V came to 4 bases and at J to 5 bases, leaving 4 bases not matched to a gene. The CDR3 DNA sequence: TGCGCCAGCAGCCGTCCGGGACAGGGGACCGGGGAGCTGTTTTTT. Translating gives CASSRPGQGTGELFF.

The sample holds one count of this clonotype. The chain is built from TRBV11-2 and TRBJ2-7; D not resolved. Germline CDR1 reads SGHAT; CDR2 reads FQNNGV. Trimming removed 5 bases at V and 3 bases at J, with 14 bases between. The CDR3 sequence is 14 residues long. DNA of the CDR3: TGTGCCAGCAGCCCCCCCCCGAAACACTACGAGCAGTACTTC. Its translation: CASSPPPKHYEQYF.

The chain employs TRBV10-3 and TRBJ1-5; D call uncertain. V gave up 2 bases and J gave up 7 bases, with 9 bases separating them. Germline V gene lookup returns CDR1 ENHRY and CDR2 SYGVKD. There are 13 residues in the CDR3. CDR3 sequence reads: CAISEREGQPQHF. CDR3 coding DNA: TGTGCCATCAGTGAGCGGGAGGGCCAGCCCCAGCATTTT.

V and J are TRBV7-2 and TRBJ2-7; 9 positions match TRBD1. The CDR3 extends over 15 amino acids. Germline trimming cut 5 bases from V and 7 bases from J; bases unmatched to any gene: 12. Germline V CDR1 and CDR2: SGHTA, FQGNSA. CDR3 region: CASSPRTGVRGEQYF. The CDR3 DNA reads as TGTGCCAGCAGCCCCCGGACAGGGGTACGTGGAGAGCAGTACTTC.

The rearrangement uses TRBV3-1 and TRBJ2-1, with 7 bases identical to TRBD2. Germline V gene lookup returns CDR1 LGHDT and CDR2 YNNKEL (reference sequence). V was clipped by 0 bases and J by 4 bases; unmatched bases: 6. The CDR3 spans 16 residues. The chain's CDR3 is CASSQDPGLIYNEQFF. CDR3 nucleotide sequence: TGTGCCAGCAGCCAAGATCCGGGACTAATATACAATGAGCAGTTCTTC.

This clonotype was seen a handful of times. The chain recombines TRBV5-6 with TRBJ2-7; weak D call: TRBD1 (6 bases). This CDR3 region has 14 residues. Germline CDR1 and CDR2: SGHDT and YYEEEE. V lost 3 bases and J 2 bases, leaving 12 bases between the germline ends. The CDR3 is CASSSTGFPYEQYF. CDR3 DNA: TGTGCCAGCAGCTCAACAGGGTTCCCCTACGAGCAGTACTTC.

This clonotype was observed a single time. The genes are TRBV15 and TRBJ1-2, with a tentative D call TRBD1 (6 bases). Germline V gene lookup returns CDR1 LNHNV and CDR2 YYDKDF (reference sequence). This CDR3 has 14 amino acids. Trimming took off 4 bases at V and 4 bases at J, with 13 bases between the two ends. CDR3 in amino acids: CATSKTGTPYGYTF. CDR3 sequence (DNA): TGTGCCACCAGCAAAACCGGGACACCCTATGGCTACACCTTC.

The CDR3 DNA reads as TGTGCCAGCAGTTCGAACGACAGGGGAGAGCAGTACTTC. As protein: CASSSNDRGEQYF. The chain is built from TRBV6-2 or TRBV6-3 and TRBJ2-7; the match to TRBD1 covers 8 bases. Per the germline V gene, CDR1 is MNHEY and CDR2 is SVGEGT. This CDR3 is 13 amino acids long. Trimming removed 4 bases from V and 7 bases from J; junction bases left unmatched: 6.

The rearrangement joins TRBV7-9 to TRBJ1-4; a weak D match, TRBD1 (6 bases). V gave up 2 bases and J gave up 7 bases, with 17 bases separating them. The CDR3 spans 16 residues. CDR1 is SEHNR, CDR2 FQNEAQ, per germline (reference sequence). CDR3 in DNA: TGTGCCAGCAGCTTAAGAGGGTGGGACACACGTGAAAAACTGTTTTTT. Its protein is CASSLRGWDTREKLFF.

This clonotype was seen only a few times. In nucleotides, the CDR3 is TGCAGTGCACTAATTCCGGGACTAGCGGGAGAAGAGCAGTACTTC. Protein sequence: CSALIPGLAGEEQYF. The chain combines TRBV20-1 with TRBJ2-7; 14 bases are shared with TRBD2. CDR1 and CDR2 (germline): DFQATT, SNEGSKA (reference sequence). The J segment lost 7 bases and the V segment lost 6 bases, leaving 11 bases of the junction unmatched. The CDR3 has 15 residues.

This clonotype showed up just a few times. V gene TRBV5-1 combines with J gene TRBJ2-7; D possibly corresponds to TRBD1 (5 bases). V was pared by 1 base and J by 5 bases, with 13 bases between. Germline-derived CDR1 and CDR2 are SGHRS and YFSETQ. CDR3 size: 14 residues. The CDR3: CASSLSRAGDEQYF. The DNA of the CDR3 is TGCGCCAGCAGCTTGAGCAGGGCTGGGGACGAGCAGTACTTC.

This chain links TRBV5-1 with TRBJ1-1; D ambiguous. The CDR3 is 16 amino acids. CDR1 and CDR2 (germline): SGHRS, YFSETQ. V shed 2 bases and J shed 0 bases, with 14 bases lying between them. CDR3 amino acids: CASSFMSVPVNTEAFF. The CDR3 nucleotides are TGCGCCAGCAGCTTTATGTCAGTGCCAGTGAACACTGAAGCTTTCTTT.

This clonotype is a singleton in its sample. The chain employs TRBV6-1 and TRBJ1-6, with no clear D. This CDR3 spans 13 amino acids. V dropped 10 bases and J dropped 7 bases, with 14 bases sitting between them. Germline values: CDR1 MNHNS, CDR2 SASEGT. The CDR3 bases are TGTGCCACCGGATTGGGATTCAATTCACCCCTCCACTTT. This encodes CATGLGFNSPLHF.

The CDR3 bases are TGTGCCAGCAATTTACGGAGGGGGACCTATGGCTACACCTTC. Translating it yields CASNLRRGTYGYTF. The rearrangement joins TRBV5-6 to TRBJ1-2; D may be TRBD1 (6 bases). Trimming took off 6 bases at V and 4 bases at J, with 16 bases between the two ends. Germline CDR1 reads SGHDT; CDR2 reads YYEEEE. This CDR3 region has 14 residues. Looking up the rest from reference TRBV5-6 and TRBJ1-2 gives the full variable domain: DAGVTQSPTHLIKTRGQQVTLRCSPKSGHDTVSWYQQALGQGPQFIFQYYEEEERQRGNFPDRFSGHQFPNYSSELNVNALLLGDSALYLCASNLRRGTYGYTFGSGTRLTVV.

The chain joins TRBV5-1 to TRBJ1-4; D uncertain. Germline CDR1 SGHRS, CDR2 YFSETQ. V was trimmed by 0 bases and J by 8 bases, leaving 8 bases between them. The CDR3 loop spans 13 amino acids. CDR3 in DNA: TGCGCCAGCAGCTTGGAGGTGAGAGAAAAACTGTTTTTT. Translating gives CASSLEVREKLFF.

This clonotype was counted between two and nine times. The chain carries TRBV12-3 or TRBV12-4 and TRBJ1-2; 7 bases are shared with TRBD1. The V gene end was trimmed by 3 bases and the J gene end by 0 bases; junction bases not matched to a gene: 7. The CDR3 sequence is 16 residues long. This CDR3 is CASSFRRTGTNYGYTF. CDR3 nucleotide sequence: TGTGCCAGCAGTTTCCGTCGGACAGGCACTAACTATGGCTACACCTTC.

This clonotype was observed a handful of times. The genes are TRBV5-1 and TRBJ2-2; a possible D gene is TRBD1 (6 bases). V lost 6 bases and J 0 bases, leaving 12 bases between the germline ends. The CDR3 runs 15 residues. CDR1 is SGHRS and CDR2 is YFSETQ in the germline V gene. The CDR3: CASKRQESNTGELFF. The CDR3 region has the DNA TGCGCCAGCAAAAGACAGGAGTCGAACACCGGGGAGCTGTTTTTT.

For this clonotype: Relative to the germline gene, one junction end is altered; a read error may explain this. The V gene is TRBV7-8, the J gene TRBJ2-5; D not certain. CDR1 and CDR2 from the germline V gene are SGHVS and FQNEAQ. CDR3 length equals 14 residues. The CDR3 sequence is CASSLGHPQEIQYF. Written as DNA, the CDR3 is TGTGCCAGCAGCTTAGGACACCCCCAGGAGATCCAGTACTTC. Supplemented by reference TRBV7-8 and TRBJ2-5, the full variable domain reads GAGVSQSPRYKVAKRGQDVALRCDPISGHVSLFWYQQALGQGPEFLTYFQNEAQLDKSGLPSDRFFAERPEGSVSTLKIQRTQQEDSAVYLCASSLGHPQEIQYFGPGTRLLVL.

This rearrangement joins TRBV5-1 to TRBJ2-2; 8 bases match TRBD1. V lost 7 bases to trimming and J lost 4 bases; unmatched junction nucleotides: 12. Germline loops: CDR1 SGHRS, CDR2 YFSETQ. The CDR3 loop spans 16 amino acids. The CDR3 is CASCDFRDRITGELFF. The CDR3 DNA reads TGCGCCAGCTGTGATTTCCGGGACAGGATCACCGGGGAGCTGTTTTTT.